This T cell receptor (beta chain) was captured in a study of shared clonotypes between healthy human individuals. This clone was seen just once. Donors were healthy HIV-negative adults without recently reported acute infections or vaccinations. The CDR3 runs to 16 residues. The J segment lost 4 bases and the V segment lost 4 bases, leaving 11 bases of the junction unmatched. Per the germline V gene, CDR1 is SGHRS and CDR2 is YFSETQ. Investigators spread the genomic DNA of each subset evenly over several immunoSEQ plates. In the sorted-subset replicate PCRs, about 190 ng DNA, 29,000 or so T cell genomes, was used. The method was immunoSEQ multiplex PCR; TCRdb's version includes in-frame clones alone and lacks a portion of them. The sample lists approximately 2.1 million clones, 85% to 95% occurring once.

V gene TRBV5-1 combines with J gene TRBJ2-3; TRBD1 agrees at 8 bases. Sequenced: naive CD4+ T cells from PBMCs. The subset here: CD45RA+ positively selected. The receptor's source is a man between 18 and 35 years old in good health. Some clones in this sample may be carry-over from other donors' samples. Here the CDR3 DNA reads TGCGCCAGCAGCCCCAGTCGGACAGGGCGGGCAGATACGCAGTATTTT. Translating it yields CASSPSRTGRADTQYF.